This T cell receptor (beta chain) stems from a study of cytomegalovirus exposure and HLA in healthy donors (dated by TCRdb to 2016 to 2017). Regarding the research as a whole: In an earlier analysis of roughly 590 of the donors, about 260 Gb of sequence data and 100 million or so unique TCR beta sequences from approximately 180 million T cells were reported. An early release covering just under 650 HLA-typed donors comprised 250 to 350 gigabases of sequencing data and around 85 million unique TCR sequences. Among the roughly 430 genotyped donors, approximately 81% belonged to the genetic ancestry cluster associated with self-reported Caucasian donors. The study aimed to test whether cataloging public T cell receptors could reveal signatures of past pathogen exposure. The T cell repertoires of 666 subjects were profiled by immunosequencing and related to cytomegalovirus serostatus. Besides the first cohort of 666 subjects, a separate validation cohort made up of over 100 different subjects was used. To predict cytomegalovirus infection status, the study brought together high-throughput TCR immunosequencing, statistical association of individual TCRs with disease status, and machine learning. To study patterns of TCR occurrence, a later analysis re-analyzed previously published TCR beta repertoires from 650 to 750 donors and added high-resolution HLA genotyping. The later analysis used no new phenotypic data to find candidate immune exposures, relying instead on TCR beta sequences and their occurrence across donors. An earlier analysis of about 600 of the donors used high-throughput TCR beta sequencing to judge whether each TCR beta V gene segment behaved as functional or pseudogenic. Alongside the repertoire data, information on donor age, sex, ethnicity and CMV serostatus was compiled. A later genetic analysis took genome-wide SNP genotypes for about three fifths of the 666 donors and used that subset as a discovery cohort. All discovery cohort repertoires had been generated using a single sequencing platform. Class I and class II HLA loci were covered by the typing at four-digit resolution. The number of typed donors differed by locus: 629-630 for A, B, C, DRB1 and DQB1; approximately 520 for DQA1; 606 for DPA1; and 450 to 480 for DPB1. Four or five DR-DQ haplotypes were treated as single units for association and clustering because of strong linkage in the cohort. Among some 400 genotyped donors of the cohort, an average of about 220,000 unique TCR beta nucleotide sequences was sequenced per donor, of which about 18% were non-productive. Here is what the overall study found, with its caveats: A cluster of highly shared sequence variants was judged likely to represent a technical artifact of the sequencing pipeline. A later analysis reported that several top co-occurrence clusters appeared linked to parvovirus B19, influenza, CMV and Epstein-Barr virus. At a false discovery rate of 0.05, a later analysis linked around 15,000 TCR beta sequences to specific HLA alleles. While some public TCRs were present in many individuals, most TCR sequences turned up only very rarely across donors. In vitro tests confirmed that a few of the cytomegalovirus-associated TCR beta chains recognize cytomegalovirus antigens. Correlated functional status among segregating V segments might reflect linkage disequilibrium, but an unknown experimental factor could not be ruled out. Cytomegalovirus status was reported to be diagnosed by the classifier with high specificity and sensitivity in both the original and validation cohorts. It was suggested by the authors that the approach could potentially be generalized to other disease states and immunological phenotypes. According to a later genetic analysis, donors in an Asian-associated ancestry cluster had fewer N-insertions in productive TCRs than the roughly 670-donor mean. V-gene and J-gene trimming of TCR beta chains was associated with a missense DCLRE1C variant in a later genetic analysis, and the association was replicated in an independent cohort. In this cohort, only TCR beta chains were sequenced, and detectable features were limited by the absence of alpha or paired-chain data. Some IMGT-functional V segments, including TRBV6-2 and TRBV6-3, could not be told apart with the 87-base-pair reads, so those segments were excluded. In an earlier analysis of more than 450 of the donors, most TCR beta V segments were observed in productive rearrangements about 90% or about 30% of the time, broadly matching IMGT annotations. In a later analysis, most CMV-associated TCR beta chains were found to appear HLA-restricted, with HLA associations seemingly driven largely by CMV exposure. Assigning TCR associations to individual alleles was difficult when HLA alleles, especially DR and DQ, strongly co-occurred. A further reported finding was that TCR beta sequences accurately predicted the HLA-A and HLA-B alleles for most subjects in the first cohort. In the study, some 180 TCR beta chains were listed as associated with cytomegalovirus. The earlier analysis of some 540 of the donors excluded 15 to 20 rarely observed V segments, including chromosome 9 orphons, because counts were too low. HLA typing was unavailable for some donors at each locus, so association tests used only the typed subset. In a later analysis, HLA-associated TCR beta chains were found to be more clonally expanded and to have lower generation probabilities than equally common non-associated chains. The only immune exposure information available for the cohort was CMV serostatus. Presence/absence analyses assumed roughly uniform sequencing depth across donors, an assumption that may not hold. In a later analysis, the rate of TCR association differed among HLA loci, with DRB1 alleles having the most associated TCRs and HLA-C alleles having the fewest.

The cohort consisted of 666 healthy bone marrow donors. At the time of sampling, every cohort member was nominally healthy, though immune exposures that went unrecorded were likely present. The donor tested CMV seronegative and was one of the 352 seronegative cohort members. A peripheral blood sample was collected from each donor, and TCR beta sequencing was performed on peripheral blood mononuclear cells. The Qiagen DNeasy Blood Extraction Kit was used to extract genomic DNA from the blood cell samples. The CDR3 runs 12 amino acids, cysteine and phenylalanine included. The only DNA kept is the CDR3, 36 bases in frame from the first base. In the germline V gene (reference sequence), CDR1 corresponds to SEHNR and CDR2 to FQNEAQ. Of note for this clone: This clone's antigen is unknown. One end of the junction is discordant with germline, which a read error may explain.

The library was made by the immunoSEQ multiplex PCR assay. For the multiplex PCR, a mixture combining 60 forward primers for TCR Vbeta segments and 13 reverse primers for TCR Jbeta segments was used. The CDR3 region of rearranged TCR beta genes was amplified from genomic DNA with a multiplex PCR assay. The amplified TCR beta libraries were sequenced on the Illumina HiSeq System as 87-base-pair reads. The paper's processing steps were these. A later analysis tallied 75 million to 85 million unique TCR beta chains across the 666 repertoires, and about 10 million of those chains were shared by two or more donors. Raw reads were error-corrected and collapsed into unique sequences by a nearest-neighbor algorithm in which closely related sequences were merged to remove PCR and sequencing errors. Alignment of CDR3 sequences to IMGT reference sequences was used to assign V, D and J gene segments. For a sequence to be retained, a match of at least six nucleotides to both a V gene segment and a J gene segment was required. Rearrangements were called productive when the CDR3 lacked stop codons and stayed in frame with V and J; all others were non-productive. CDR3 was defined according to IMGT convention as the region running from the second conserved V-encoded cysteine to the conserved J-encoded phenylalanine. Sequences without an unambiguous match to a single V gene segment were excluded from the earlier analysis of about 600 of the donors. In an earlier analysis of approximately 560 of the donors, a V segment was called functional when productive rearrangements were above 56.7%, and segregating when the standard deviation between donors exceeded 5%. A statistical classification framework was built to diagnose cytomegalovirus status from the catalog of TCR beta chain sequences. In a later analysis, TCR nucleotide sequences were compared against IMGT/GENE-DB human TR gene sequences so that V and J genes could be assigned. Using the TCRdist pipeline, a later analysis assigned CDR3 sequences along with most-parsimonious VDJ recombination scenarios. In a later analysis, each TCR beta chain was defined by its CDR3 amino acid sequence together with its V-gene family, and reads without a unique V-gene family were excluded. In a later analysis, 500 to 700 highly shared, low-generation-probability nucleotide sequences were removed to address suspected cross-contamination and a sequencing artifact. In a later analysis, a clonal expansion index for each public chain was calculated from normalized within-repertoire ranks of inferred template counts. Generation probabilities in a later analysis came from a VDJ recombination model fitted to out-of-frame rearrangements, and those results were checked against IGoR. A later analysis scored TCR-TCR, TCR-HLA and TCR-CMV co-occurrence with hypergeometric tests, applying a repertoire-size bias correction to TCR pairs. False discovery rates were estimated in a later analysis by permuting HLA or CMV assignments 20 times. In a later analysis, co-occurring TCRs were grouped with DBSCAN, and TCRdist sequence similarity was added when clustering was performed within HLA-allele-positive subsets. For co-occurrence clustering, repertoires with fewer than 30,000 or more than 120,000 public chains were excluded, along with roughly five repertoires with anomalous nucleotide sharing. The source is immuneACCESS, and TCRdb retained only in-frame sequences with V and J called. Part of the clones is not carried over; for the studies checked, unresolved V genes explain less than half of this, and the remainder is unexplained. For V, J and clone size, that table is used; D and trimming come from the DNA. The sample data list 100,000 to 150,000 clones, and approximately 82% of these were observed just once. The ten largest make up 2.7% of the sample.

Sequencing used PBMCs. The V and J genes are TRBV7-9 and TRBJ1-4, with the D gene call left open. This receptor was obtained from a boy aged 2 to 10 in good health and CMV-seronegative. The CDR3 loop reads CSSSTSVAKLFF. The DNA sequence is given as TGTTCCAGCAGCACCTCGGTTGCGAAACTGTTTTTT.